These 4 T cell receptor beta chains share one sample of origin, sequenced in a study of technical replicates of blood from several donors. Some clones are missing from TCRdb's copy, which holds only in-frame ones; the method was immunoSEQ multiplex PCR. Found here are 11,000 to 15,000 clones, nearly 80% of them singletons; the top ten hold roughly 13%. Input material: PBMCs. The receptor source for this set is a human donor in good health.

V is TRBV10-1 and J is TRBJ2-7; 9 nucleotides agree with TRBD1. Trimming at V came to 7 bases and at J to 4 bases, leaving 5 bases not matched to a gene. Germline V gives CDR1 WNHNN, CDR2 SYGVQD (reference sequence). The length of the CDR3 is 13 residues. In nucleotides, the CDR3 is TGCGCCAGCACCCCGGGACAGGGTTACGAGCAGTACTTC. Translating it yields CASTPGQGYEQYF.

The gene calls are TRBV6-5 and TRBJ2-2; D might be TRBD1 (6 bases). The ends were cut back, 3 bases at V and 6 bases at J, with 14 bases in the middle. The CDR3 spans 15 residues. Germline values: CDR1 MNHEY, CDR2 SVGAGI. For the CDR3, the DNA is TGTGCCAGCAGTTATCAGGGGCAGGGTGCCGGGGAGCTGTTTTTT. Protein product: CASSYQGQGAGELFF.

This rearrangement joins TRBV2 to TRBJ2-3; D is ambiguous. This CDR3 region has 11 residues. Germline values: CDR1 SNHLY, CDR2 FYNNEI. Deletions cut 7 bases from V and 6 bases from J, with 8 bases between. DNA for the CDR3: TGTGCCAGCACCCCCGAGGATACGCAGTATTTT. This gives the protein CASTPEDTQYF.

The rearrangement uses TRBV28 and TRBJ1-1, with D possibly TRBD1 on 6 matching bases. The CDR3 runs to 19 residues. Germline loops: CDR1 MDHEN, CDR2 SYDVKM. The ends were cut back, 0 bases at V and 1 base at J, with 21 bases in the middle. CDR3 in DNA: TGTGCCAGCAGTTTATGGCAGGGCAGGGGTTTCGGACAGAACACTGAAGCTTTCTTT. Translation: CASSLWQGRGFGQNTEAFF.